The sequence of this T cell receptor beta chain was determined in a study of Graves' ophthalmopathy and Graves' hyperthyroidism. Study details: Peripheral blood samples were taken at initial diagnosis, before any treatment.

To note about this clonotype: Its matching antigen is unknown.

Findings of the study overall: Among expanded thyroid clonotypes above 0.001 frequency, most also occurred in blood. A model built from 13 signatures distinguished ophthalmopathy from stable hyperthyroidism with approximately 89% sensitivity and about 80% specificity.

Orbital computed tomography, thyroid ultrasound, TRAb, serum thyroxine and clinical symptoms formed the basis of diagnosis. CDR1 and CDR2 from the germline V gene are MNHNS and SASEGT. J lost 5 bases, V lost 11 bases, and 10 bases had no gene match. This CDR3 comprises 14 residues. Scientists amplified the TCR beta CDR3 regions from RNA transcripts. HTBI-primed RT-PCR formed the first round, and a multiplex PCR formed the second. One entry per CDR3 protein, called by TCRdb with MiXCR from the multiplex PCR reads. The repertoire consists of 500,000 to 700,000 distinct CDR3 sequences, with about 20% occurring once and the leading ten covering more than 5.5%.

The rearrangement uses TRBV6-1 and TRBJ2-2; TRBD2 matches 8 bases. The sample taken for sequencing was peripheral blood. This clonotype was obtained from a woman between 18 and 30 years old with stable Graves' hyperthyroidism. Some clones in this sample may be carry-over from other donors' samples. The DNA of the CDR3 is TGTGCCTCGGAAGCGGGAGAAGTTACCGGGGAGCTGTTTTTT. It translates to CASEAGEVTGELFF.